This T cell receptor beta chain appears in the sequencing data of a study of T cells in Graves' hyperthyroidism and ophthalmopathy. Disease duration under 2 months; hyperthyroidism patients were aged 18 to 65. Lactation, pregnancy, other autoimmune disease or uncontrolled infection led to exclusion of patients. This clonotype was seen more than once but under ten times. The CDR3 consists of 12 residues. Trimming took 5 bases from V and 3 from J, leaving 11 bases between them. Germline V gives CDR1 DFQATT, CDR2 SNEGSKA (reference sequence). Amplification of TCR beta CDR3 regions used RNA as the template. HTBI primers were the set used in a first-round RT-PCR of the TCR CDR3. TCRdb redid the calling of the multiplex PCR reads with MiXCR, one entry per CDR3 protein. The sample has around 540,000 distinct CDR3 sequences, about half seen once.

The specimen sequenced was peripheral blood or thyroid tissue (not recorded which). The chain recombines TRBV20-1 with TRBJ2-7; D assignment may be TRBD1 or TRBD2 (5 bases each). This sequence was found in a young woman with Graves' hyperthyroidism. The CDR3 is CSAWDRSYEQYF. The CDR3 coding sequence is TGCAGTGCTTGGGACCGGAGCTACGAGCAGTACTTC.